The rows below give T cell receptor beta chains drawn from one sample of a study of regulatory T cells in long-lasting Graves disease. In TCRdb, the multiplex PCR reads were re-called with MiXCR into one record per CDR3 protein. The sample holds hundreds of thousands of distinct CDR3 sequences, around an eighth seen once. The same sample was also used in a study of T cells in Graves' hyperthyroidism and ophthalmopathy.

Sequenced here: peripheral blood mononuclear cells (PBMCs), sampled at new diagnosis, from a patient treated with antithyroid drugs. These receptors were obtained from a man aged 30 to 45 with Graves disease. Each CDR3 is given with its conserved first and last residue. D genes are given only for firm matches. Size values are once, few and many counts, or a class for expanded clones, and some rows have none.

j_call	cdr3_length	d_call	v_call	clone_size	cdr3_aa	cdr3_nt
TRBJ2-2	13	TRBD1	TRBV30	many	CACRGQAPGELFF	TGTGCCTGCCGGGGACAGGCCCCGGGGGAGCTGTTTTTT
TRBJ1-5	16	NA	TRBV9	many	CASSPSDIPSNQPQHF	TGTGCCAGCAGCCCTTCGGACATACCTAGCAATCAGCCCCAGCATTTT
TRBJ2-1	12	NA	TRBV19	NA	CASTSRGNEQFF	TGTGCCAGTACCTCCCGTGGGAATGAGCAGTTCTTC
TRBJ2-1	13	NA	TRBV14	many	CASSQGYRNEQFF	TGTGCCAGCAGCCAAGGATATCGGAATGAGCAGTTCTTC
TRBJ2-1	16	TRBD2	TRBV19	NA	CASGLAGSRSKNEQFF	TGTGCCAGCGGACTAGCGGGTTCAAGGTCTAAGAATGAGCAGTTCTTC
TRBJ1-1	13	NA	TRBV5-1	few	CASIGGVETEAFF	TGTGCCAGCATTGGCGGAGTTGAGACTGAAGCTTTCTTT
TRBJ2-1	17	TRBD2	TRBV5-6	many	CASSLIVRTSGNNEQFF	TGTGCCAGCAGCTTGATCGTACGGACTAGCGGTAACAATGAGCAGTTCTTC
TRBJ2-1	14	NA	TRBV28	few	CAISLGQSYNEQFF	TGTGCCATCAGCCTCGGACAGTCCTACAATGAGCAGTTCTTC
TRBJ1-5	13	TRBD1	TRBV24-1	NA	CATSDSGGQPQHF	TGTGCCACCAGTGATTCAGGGGGCCAGCCCCAGCATTTT
TRBJ2-7	15	NA	TRBV15	many	CATSRQYREAYEQYF	TGTGCCACCAGCAGACAATACAGGGAAGCCTACGAGCAGTACTTC
TRBJ1-1	15	TRBD1	TRBV28	many	CASSLGGRGSAEAFF	TGTGCCAGCAGTTTAGGGGGCAGGGGGTCTGCTGAAGCTTTCTTT